The present T cell receptor beta chain was sequenced within a study of sequential checkpoint blockade in melanoma (dated by TCRdb to about 2019). Regarding the study in general: In a 1:1 randomization, patients received either first-line nivolumab then ipilimumab (arm A) or ipilimumab then nivolumab (arm B). Maintenance nivolumab was given following each of the two trial sequences. The full study reports these points: Larger, independent patient cohorts are needed to validate the response-prediction model that combines TCR metrics and mutation burden.

Clipping removes 0 bases from V and 8 bases from J, with 6 as the unmatched junction base count. The germline V gene (reference sequence) sets CDR1 to LNHNV and CDR2 to YYDKDF. The cysteine opens and the phenylalanine closes a CDR3 of 15 amino acids. Only CDR3 DNA is held: 45 bases, read in frame from base 1. TCRbeta CDR3 regions were immunosequenced from genomic DNA with the immunoSEQ Assay. Before high-throughput sequencing, the genomic DNA was amplified using bias-controlled multiplex PCR. On the authors' methods: To quantify the absolute abundance of each unique TCRbeta CDR3 region, the sequences were collapsed and filtered. Clonality, defined as 1 minus Pielou's evenness, was calculated using productive rearrangements only. A previously published method was used to identify clones with significantly greater frequencies in on-treatment samples than in baseline samples. In its TCRdb copy, this immuneACCESS table keeps in-frame sequences only and misses some clones. Where compared with another copy, unresolved V genes explain less than half of these, and the others have no known cause. V, J and clone size are taken as reported in that table, and D and trimming were inferred from the DNA itself. Recorded for this sample are some 6,000 clones; approximately 50% of them occurred a single time. About 15% of the sample belongs to the ten largest clones.

Of note for this clone: This receptor's antigen is unknown. Within one base of it there is no much larger clone, and no base qualities were kept.

The treatment or condition label, read with the paper, signifies: randomized to nivolumab then ipilimumab (arm A) or the reverse (arm B). None of the patients in the trial had previously been given DNA-damaging chemotherapy. Live CD3+CD8+ cells negative for CD19 and CD56 were sorted from thawed PBMCs on a FACS Aria II flow cytometer. Samples were obtained from patients with melanoma enrolled in CheckMate 064, a randomized, open-label phase II trial of sequential checkpoint blockade. Peripheral blood mononuclear cells were obtained through leukapheresis, purified using Ficoll-Paque, and frozen in human serum containing roughly 9.8% DMSO. Right after sorting, the blood CD3+CD8+ cells were verified to be >98% pure, and DNA extraction followed.

The V gene is TRBV15 and the J gene is TRBJ2-1, with 8 bases matching TRBD2. The receptor comes from a human donor with melanoma. This specimen consisted of CD8+ T cells sorted from blood (inferred from file names), obtained from a patient given nivolumab and ipilimumab in sequence. The CDR3: CATSRDGAGVHEQFF. Here is the DNA: TGTGCCACCAGCAGAGATGGAGCGGGGGTCCATGAGCAGTTCTTC. The full variable domain, with segments outside the CDR3 supplied by the reference TRBV15 and TRBJ2-1 proteins, appears as DAMVIQNPRYQVTQFGKPVTLSCSQTLNHNVMYWYQQKSSQAPKLLFHYYDKDFNNEADTPDNFQSRRPNTSFCFLDIRSPGLGDTAMYLCATSRDGAGVHEQFFGPGTRLTVL.